The rows below give T cell receptor beta chains drawn from one sample of a study of blood T cell repertoires in COVID-19. Using immunoSEQ multiplex PCR, the repertoire was profiled, and TCRdb retains in-frame clones only, with some absent. The table records over 200,000 clones, 75% to 85% of them present only once. Sequencing was performed on peripheral blood. These receptors came from a woman aged 25 to 39 with COVID-19, enrolled during active disease. CDR3s include the opening cysteine and the closing phenylalanine or tryptophan.

v_call	cdr3_length	j_call	cdr3_aa
TRBV7-2	16	TRBJ2-5	CASSPGTRRGGETQYF
TRBV6-2/TRBV6-3	13	TRBJ2-7	CASSSAGYYEQYF
TRBV9	14	TRBJ1-1	CASSETASNTEAFF
TRBV6-2/TRBV6-3	19	TRBJ2-7	CASRYRSISSRGADDEQYF
TRBV10-3	16	TRBJ2-3	CAISGLAGEYTDTQYF
TRBV4-1	14	TRBJ2-1	CASSQVQQSNEQFF
TRBV14	16	TRBJ2-1	CATSGLAGDSYNEQFF
TRBV6-6	14	TRBJ2-2	CASSYPGGTGELFF
TRBV5-1	14	TRBJ1-2	CASSLFEGSYGYTF
TRBV15	15	TRBJ1-6	CATSRDNNKNSPLHF
TRBV5-1	15	TRBJ2-2	CASSAGYPNTGELFF
TRBV3-1/TRBV3-2	16	TRBJ2-2	CASSQVGGANTGELFF
TRBV7-2	15	TRBJ2-2	CASSLVTRNTGELFF
TRBV10-3	16	TRBJ2-2	CAISDFLLGGTGELFF
TRBV7-3	14	TRBJ2-1	CASSFNRGRDEQFF
TRBV6-1	16	TRBJ2-7	CASSEGLAGNSYEQYF
TRBV7-2	16	TRBJ1-4	CASSFEGGATNEKLFF
TRBV2	15	TRBJ2-2	CASSEAGGNTGELFF
TRBV7-9	12	TRBJ2-5	CASSKGAETQYF
TRBV7-2	15	TRBJ1-5	CASSLDSGGNQPQHF
TRBV10-3	13	TRBJ2-2	CAIGQSYTGELFF
TRBV19	11	TRBJ2-7	CASGTAGPDYF
TRBV7-2	17	TRBJ1-2	CASSSTPTAGQGYGYTF
TRBV2	13	TRBJ1-4	CASSTQDSEKLFF
TRBV3-1/TRBV3-2	14	TRBJ2-1	CASSQGSGYNEQFF
TRBV15	15	TRBJ2-1	CATSTSPGGRNEQFF
TRBV5-5	14	TRBJ1-5	CASSPGGGNQPQHF
TRBV9	15	TRBJ1-6	CASSVVGQTNSPLHF
TRBV3-1/TRBV3-2	16	TRBJ1-2	CASSQRWTGCAGGYTF
TRBV6-1	15	TRBJ1-2	CASSEGTGGGYGYTF
TRBV6-6	14	TRBJ1-5	CASSYSTRDQPQHF
TRBV5-6	16	TRBJ2-1	CASSPAGVAGVGEQFF
TRBV6-2/TRBV6-3	16	TRBJ1-6	CASSAGRRSYNSPLHF